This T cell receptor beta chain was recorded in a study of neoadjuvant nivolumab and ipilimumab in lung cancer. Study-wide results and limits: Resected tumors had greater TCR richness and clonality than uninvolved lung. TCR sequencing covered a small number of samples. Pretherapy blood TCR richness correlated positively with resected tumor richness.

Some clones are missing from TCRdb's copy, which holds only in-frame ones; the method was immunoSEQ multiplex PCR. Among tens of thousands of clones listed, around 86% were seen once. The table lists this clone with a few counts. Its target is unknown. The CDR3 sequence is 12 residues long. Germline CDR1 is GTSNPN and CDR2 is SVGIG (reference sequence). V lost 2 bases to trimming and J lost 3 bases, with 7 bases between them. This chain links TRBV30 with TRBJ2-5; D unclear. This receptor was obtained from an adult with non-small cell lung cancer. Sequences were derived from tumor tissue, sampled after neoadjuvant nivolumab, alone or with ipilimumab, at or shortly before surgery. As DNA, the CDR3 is TGTGCCTGGAGTTACCATGAAGAGACCCAGTACTTC. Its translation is CAWSYHEETQYF. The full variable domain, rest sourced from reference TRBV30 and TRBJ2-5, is SQTIHQWPATLVQPVGSPLSLECTVEGTSNPNLYWYRQAAGRGLQLLFYSVGIGQISSEVPQNLSASRPQDRQFILSSKKLLLSDSGFYLCAWSYHEETQYFGPGTRLLVL.